The clone carrying this TCR beta chain came up many times. The data stem from a study of regulatory T cells in long-lasting Graves disease. Study as a whole: Antithyroid drugs had been given to newly diagnosed Graves' patients for under 3 months.

Construction of TCR beta libraries relied on iRepertoire HTBI primers and on Arm-PCR targeting CDR3 regions. TCRdb fed the multiplex PCR reads into MiXCR, producing one record per CDR3 protein. Of 200,000 to 250,000 distinct CDR3 sequences in the sample, roughly 19% were seen once. This sample's time point: newly diagnosed GD, antithyroid drugs for less than 3 months. The TCR library was prepared using RNA isolated from PBMCs. It was American Thyroid Association guidelines that determined Graves' disease diagnosis. Between the trimmed V and J ends, which lost 5 bases and 6 bases, there was a span of 9 bases. The CDR3 consists of 12 residues. Germline values: CDR1 SEHNR, CDR2 FQNEAQ (reference sequence). These data also formed part of another study, on T cells in Graves' hyperthyroidism and ophthalmopathy.

The chain is built from TRBV7-9 and TRBJ2-3; the D is unclear. The sequence was obtained from a woman under 40 with Graves disease. This material consisted of peripheral blood mononuclear cells (PBMCs), taken at new diagnosis, from a patient treated with antithyroid drugs. The CDR3 sequence: CASSLSRDTQYF. In nucleotides, the CDR3 is TGTGCCAGCAGCCTATCCCGGGATACGCAGTATTTT. Filled out from reference TRBV7-9 and TRBJ2-3, the complete variable domain reads DTGVSQNPRHKITKRGQNVTFRCDPISEHNRLYWYRQTLGQGPEFLTYFQNEAQLEKSRLLSDRFSAERPKGSFSTLEIQRTEQGDSAMYLCASSLSRDTQYFGPGTRLTVL.